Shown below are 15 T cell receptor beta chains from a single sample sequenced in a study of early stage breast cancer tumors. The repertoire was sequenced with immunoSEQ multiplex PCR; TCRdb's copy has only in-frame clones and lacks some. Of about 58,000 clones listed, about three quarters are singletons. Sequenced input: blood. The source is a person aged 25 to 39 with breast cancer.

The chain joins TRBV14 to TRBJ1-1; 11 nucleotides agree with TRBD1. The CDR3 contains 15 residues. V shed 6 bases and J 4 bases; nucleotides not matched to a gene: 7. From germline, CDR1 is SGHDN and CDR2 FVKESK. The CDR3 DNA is TGTGCCAGCAGACATGGGACAGGGGGGGGCACTGAAGCTTTCTTT. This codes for CASRHGTGGGTEAFF.

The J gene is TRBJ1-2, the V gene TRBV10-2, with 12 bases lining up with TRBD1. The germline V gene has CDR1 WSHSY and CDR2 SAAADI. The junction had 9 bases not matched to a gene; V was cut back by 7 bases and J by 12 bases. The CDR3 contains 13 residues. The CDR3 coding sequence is TGCGCCAGCACCTCCCGGGACAGGGGGCGCAACACCTTC. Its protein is CASTSRDRGRNTF.

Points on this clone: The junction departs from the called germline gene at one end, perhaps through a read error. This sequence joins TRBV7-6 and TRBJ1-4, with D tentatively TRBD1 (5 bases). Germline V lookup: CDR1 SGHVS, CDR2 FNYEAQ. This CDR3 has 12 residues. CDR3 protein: CASGLGDEKLFF. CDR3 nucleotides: TGTGCCAGCGGCTTAGGGGATGAAAAACTGTTTTTT. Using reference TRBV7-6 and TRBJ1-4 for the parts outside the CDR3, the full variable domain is GAGVSQSPRYKVTKRGQDVALRCDPISGHVSLYWYRQALGQGPEFLTYFNYEAQQDKSGLPNDRFSAERPEGSISTLTIQRTEQRDSAMYRCASGLGDEKLFFGSGTQLSVL.

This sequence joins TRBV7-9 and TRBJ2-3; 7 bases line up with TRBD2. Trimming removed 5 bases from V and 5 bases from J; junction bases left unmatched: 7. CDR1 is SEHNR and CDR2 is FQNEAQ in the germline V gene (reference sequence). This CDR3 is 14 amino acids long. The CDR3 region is CASSLNAGVDTQYF. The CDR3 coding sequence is TGTGCCAGCAGCCTTAACGCGGGGGTAGATACGCAGTATTTT.

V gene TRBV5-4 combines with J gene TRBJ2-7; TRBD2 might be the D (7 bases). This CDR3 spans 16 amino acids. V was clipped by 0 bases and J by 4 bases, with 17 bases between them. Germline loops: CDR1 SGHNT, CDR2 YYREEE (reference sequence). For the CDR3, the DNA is TGTGCCAGCAGCTTGGCCGACGGGGGGCCGGGATACGAGCAGTACTTC. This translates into CASSLADGGPGYEQYF.

CDR3 amino acids: CSVRGQVGEQFF. The CDR3, as DNA: TGCAGCGTTCGCGGACAGGTGGGCGAGCAGTTCTTC. The chain has TRBV29-1 and TRBJ2-1; 7 nucleotides match TRBD1. The CDR3 spans 12 residues. V shed 5 bases and J 10 bases; nucleotides not matched to a gene: 8. Germline V lookup: CDR1 SQVTM, CDR2 ANQGSEA.

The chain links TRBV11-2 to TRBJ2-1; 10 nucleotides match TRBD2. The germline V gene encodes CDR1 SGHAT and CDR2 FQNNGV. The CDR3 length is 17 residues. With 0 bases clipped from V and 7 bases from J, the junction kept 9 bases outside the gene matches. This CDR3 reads CASSLEQTSGIRNEQFF. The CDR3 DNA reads TGTGCCAGCAGCTTAGAGCAAACTAGCGGGATTCGGAATGAGCAGTTCTTC. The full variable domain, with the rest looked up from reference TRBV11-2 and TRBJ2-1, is EAGVAQSPRYKIIEKRQSVAFWCNPISGHATLYWYQQILGQGPKLLIQFQNNGVVDDSQLPKDRFSAERLKGVDSTLKIQPAKLEDSAVYLCASSLEQTSGIRNEQFFGPGTRLTVL.

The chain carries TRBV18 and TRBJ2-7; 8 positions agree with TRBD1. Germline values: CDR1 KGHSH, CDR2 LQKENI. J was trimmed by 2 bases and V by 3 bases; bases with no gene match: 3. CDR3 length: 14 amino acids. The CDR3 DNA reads TGTGCCAGCTCACCCTCGGGACAGGCCTACGAGCAGTACTTC. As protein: CASSPSGQAYEQYF.

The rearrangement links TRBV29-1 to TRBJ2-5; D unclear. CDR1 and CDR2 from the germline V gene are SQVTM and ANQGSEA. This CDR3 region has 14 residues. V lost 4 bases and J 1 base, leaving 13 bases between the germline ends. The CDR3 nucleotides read TGCAGCGTTGCTACTATGGGGTTCCAAGAGACCCAGTACTTC. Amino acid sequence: CSVATMGFQETQYF.

CDR3 DNA sequence: TGTGCCACGGAAGAACTAGCGGGGTCCGGGGAGCTGTTTTTT. Amino acid sequence: CATEELAGSGELFF. V usage is TRBV14 and J usage is TRBJ2-2, with 10 bases identical to TRBD2. Germline lookup yields CDR1 SGHDN and CDR2 FVKESK. V dropped 10 bases and J dropped 6; count of bases not matched to a gene: 8. The CDR3 consists of 14 residues.

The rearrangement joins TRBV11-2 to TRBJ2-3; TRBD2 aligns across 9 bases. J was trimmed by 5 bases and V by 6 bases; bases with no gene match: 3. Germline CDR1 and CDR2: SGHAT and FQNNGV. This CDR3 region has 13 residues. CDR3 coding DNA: TGTGCCAGCAGATTTAGCGGGGGAGATACGCAGTATTTT. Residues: CASRFSGGDTQYF.

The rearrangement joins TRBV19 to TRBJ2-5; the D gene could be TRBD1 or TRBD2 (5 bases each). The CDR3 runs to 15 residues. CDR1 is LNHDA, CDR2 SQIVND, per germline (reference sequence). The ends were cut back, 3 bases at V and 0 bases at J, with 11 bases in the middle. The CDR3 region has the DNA TGTGCCAGTAGTATTGGGACCCGGAACCAAGAGACCCAGTACTTC. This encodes CASSIGTRNQETQYF.

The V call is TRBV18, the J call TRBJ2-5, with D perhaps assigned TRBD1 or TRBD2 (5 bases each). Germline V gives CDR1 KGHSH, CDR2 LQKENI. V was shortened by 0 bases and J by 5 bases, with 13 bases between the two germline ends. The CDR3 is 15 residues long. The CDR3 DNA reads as TGTGCCAGCTCACCACCGTCCGGGGCAGGGGAGACCCAGTACTTC. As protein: CASSPPSGAGETQYF.

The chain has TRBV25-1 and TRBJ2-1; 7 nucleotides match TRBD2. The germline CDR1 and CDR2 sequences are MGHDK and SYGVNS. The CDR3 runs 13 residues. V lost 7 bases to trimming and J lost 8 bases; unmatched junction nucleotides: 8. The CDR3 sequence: CASTRGTTDEQFF. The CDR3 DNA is TGTGCCAGCACCCGCGGGACTACGGATGAGCAGTTCTTC. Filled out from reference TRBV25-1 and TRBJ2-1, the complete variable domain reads EADIYQTPRYLVIGTGKKITLECSQTMGHDKMYWYQQDPGMELHLIHYSYGVNSTEKGDLSSESTVSRIRTEHFPLTLESARPSHTSQYLCASTRGTTDEQFFGPGTRLTVL.

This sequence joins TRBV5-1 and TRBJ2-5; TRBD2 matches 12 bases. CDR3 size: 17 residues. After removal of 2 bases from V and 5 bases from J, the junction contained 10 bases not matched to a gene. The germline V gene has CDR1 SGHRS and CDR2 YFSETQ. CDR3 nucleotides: TGCGCCAGCAGCTTCATGCCCATGGGGACTAGCGGGGAGACCCAGTACTTC. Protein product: CASSFMPMGTSGETQYF.